These 27 T cell receptor beta chains originate from one sample sequenced in a study of blood T cells in healthy people across ages. The use of a sample-barcoded 5' primer and a J-beta primer mix characterized a second PCR of roughly 7 to 12 cycles. TCRdb re-called the 5' RACE reads through MiXCR, storing one row per CDR3 protein. This repertoire shows hundreds of thousands of distinct CDR3 sequences, roughly 24% found once; its top ten account for 2.5% to 3.5%. This sample was shared with a second study, whose subject was T cells of mothers and their children.

The sequenced material came from blood. The receptors come from a boy aged 10-17 years in good health.

This clonotype has just a few counts. At one of its ends the junction is not consistent with the germline gene, which may arise from a read error. This sequence joins TRBV3-1 and TRBJ2-5; 8 positions match TRBD2. CDR3 length equals 15 residues. Germline V gives CDR1 LGHDT, CDR2 YNNKEL (reference sequence). As DNA, the CDR3 is TGTGCCAGCAGCCTCAGCGGGGGCGGAGCGGGGACCCGGTACTTC. Protein sequence: CASSLSGGGAGTRYF.

The chain uses TRBV12-3 or TRBV12-4 and TRBJ1-5, with a possible D match to TRBD1 (5 bases). V lost 7 bases to trimming and J lost 4 bases, with 14 bases between them. This CDR3 is built from 14 residues. The CDR3 here is CASTFWGYNQPQHF. The CDR3 DNA reads TGTGCCAGCACCTTCTGGGGGTATAATCAGCCCCAGCATTTT.

This chain uses TRBV20-1 with TRBJ2-5, with 8 bases matching TRBD1. The CDR3 runs 11 residues. In germline, CDR1 is DFQATT, CDR2 SNEGSKA (reference sequence). V was clipped by 6 bases and J by 14 bases; unmatched bases: 11. Written as DNA, the CDR3 is TGCAGTGCCAGCCGGGACAGGCGCCTTTACTTC. Residues: CSASRDRRLYF.

In this sample, this clonotype turned up a few times. The chain is built from TRBV12-3 or TRBV12-4 and TRBJ2-2; TRBD1 aligns across 9 bases. The trim removed 7 bases at V and 5 bases at J, leaving 11 bases unmatched. The CDR3 extends over 16 amino acids. The CDR3 nucleotides read TGTGCCAGCACCCCGTCAGGGACAGGGCAAACCGGGGAGCTGTTTTTT. Amino acid sequence: CASTPSGTGQTGELFF.

A few counts support this clonotype. This rearrangement joins TRBV10-3 to TRBJ1-5; 7 nucleotides line up with TRBD1. This CDR3 is built from 14 residues. V lost 6 bases and J lost 1; bases outside the gene matches: 3. Germline values: CDR1 ENHRY, CDR2 SYGVKD. The CDR3 coding sequence is TGTGCCATCAGGGAGGGACAGAGCAATCAGCCCCAGCATTTT. It translates to CAIREGQSNQPQHF.

The J gene is TRBJ1-2, the V gene TRBV6-5; 7 bases agree with TRBD1. V gave up 6 bases and J gave up 2 bases; unmatched junction bases: 3. Germline V lookup: CDR1 MNHEY, CDR2 SVGAGI. This CDR3 has 13 residues. For the CDR3, the DNA is TGTGCCAGCAGGACAGGGACAAACTATGGCTACACCTTC. Its translation: CASRTGTNYGYTF.

In its sample, this clonotype was seen once. The chain employs TRBV19 and TRBJ2-5; 8 bases map to TRBD1. The J call may not be correct, given that the DNA end is closer to TRBJ2-7. The CDR3 is 15 amino acids. Per the germline V gene, CDR1 is LNHDA and CDR2 is SQIVND (reference sequence). The DNA for the CDR3 is TGTGCCAGTAGTATACCAGGGGGCAGAGGTTACGAGCAGTACTTC. It is translated as CASSIPGGRGYEQYF.

This clonotype was seen a handful of times. The rearrangement uses TRBV7-9 and TRBJ2-7; 7 bases agree with TRBD1. Germline V gene lookup returns CDR1 SEHNR and CDR2 FQNEAQ (reference sequence). The CDR3 totals 12 residues. Trimming at V came to 3 bases and at J to 7 bases, leaving 3 bases not matched to a gene. CDR3 sequence reads: CASSFRGFEQYF. In nucleotides, the CDR3 is TGTGCCAGCAGCTTCAGGGGGTTTGAGCAGTACTTC.

CDR3 nucleotide sequence: TGTGCCAGCAGCTTATGGGGCCCTAGCGGAGTTCAAGAGACCCAGTACTTC. Its translation: CASSLWGPSGVQETQYF. V and J are TRBV7-9 and TRBJ2-5, with 7 bases that match TRBD2. Per the germline V gene, CDR1 is SEHNR and CDR2 is FQNEAQ (reference sequence). The CDR3 is 17 amino acids. V lost 2 bases, J lost 2 bases, and 11 bases stayed unmatched.

The chain couples TRBV5-1 to TRBJ2-3, with D unclear. Per germline, CDR1 SGHRS and CDR2 YFSETQ. The V gene lost 0 bases and the J gene lost 4 bases, with 9 bases spanning the gap. The CDR3 is 14 amino acids. Here the CDR3 reads CASSLVSSPDTQYF. The CDR3 DNA follows: TGCGCCAGCAGCTTGGTTAGCTCCCCAGATACGCAGTATTTT.

V is TRBV11-2 and J is TRBJ2-5, with 8 bases that match TRBD2. This CDR3 spans 19 amino acids. Germline V gene sequence: CDR1 SGHAT, CDR2 FQNNGV. J lost 4 bases, V lost 3 bases, and 19 bases had no gene match. The CDR3 DNA follows: TGTGCCAGCAGCTTGGGGGGGCTAGCGGGCGGTGGCGTTATAGAGACCCAGTACTTC. The encoded protein is CASSLGGLAGGGVIETQYF.

This clonotype came up many times. CDR3 in amino acids: CAISESTGQETQYF. Written as DNA, the CDR3 is TGTGCCATCAGTGAGTCCACGGGACAAGAGACCCAGTACTTC. This rearrangement joins TRBV10-3 to TRBJ2-5; tentatively, D is TRBD2 (5 bases). Per the germline V gene, CDR1 is ENHRY and CDR2 is SYGVKD. The CDR3 covers 14 residues. V was pared by 0 bases and J by 2 bases, with 7 bases between.

The genes are TRBV20-1 and TRBJ2-3, with TRBD2 as a possible D gene (6 bases). Trimming removed 1 base from V and 2 bases from J, with 13 bases in between. The CDR3 covers 15 residues. Germline loops: CDR1 DFQATT, CDR2 SNEGSKA (reference sequence). The CDR3 nucleotides are TGCAGTGCTAGAGCTCCGGGACTGATCACAGATACGCAGTATTTT. The encoded protein is CSARAPGLITDTQYF.

This clonotype was seen repeatedly, ten times or more. The chain uses TRBV4-1 and TRBJ2-3; TRBD1 matches 11 bases. The germline V gene encodes CDR1 MGHRA and CDR2 YSYEKL. Trimming took 0 bases from V and 0 from J; bases not matched to a gene: 2. The CDR3 loop spans 17 amino acids. The CDR3 bases are TGCGCCAGCAGCCAAGAAGGACAGGGGGCTAGCACAGATACGCAGTATTTT. Its protein product is CASSQEGQGASTDTQYF.

The chain is built from TRBV20-1 and TRBJ1-1; D perhaps matches TRBD1 (5 bases). The germline CDR1 and CDR2 sequences are DFQATT and SNEGSKA (reference sequence). CDR3 length: 15 amino acids. The ends were cut back, 3 bases at V and 8 bases at J, with 22 bases in the middle. The CDR3 loop reads CSASVSGTPGREAFF. DNA of the CDR3: TGCAGTGCTAGTGTTTCCGGGACGCCGGGAAGGGAAGCTTTCTTT.

About this clonotype: A junction boundary mismatches the germline segment, possibly from a read error. J is TRBJ1-6 and V is TRBV28; D call uncertain. Germline V gene data show CDR1 as MDHEN and CDR2 as SYDVKM. The CDR3 is 15 amino acids. CDR3 loop: CASNLRAAYSSPLHF. DNA of the CDR3: TGTGCCAGCAACCTTAGGGCCGCTTATAGTTCACCCCTCCACTTT.

There are a few counts of this clonotype. The J gene is TRBJ2-5, the V gene TRBV30; TRBD1 is a possible D gene (5 bases). The J call is uncertain, as TRBJ2-7 better fits the DNA end. Germline V gives CDR1 GTSNPN, CDR2 SVGIG (reference sequence). The CDR3 spans 12 residues. The CDR3 DNA follows: TGTGCCTGGAGCCTCAGGGTTTACGAGCAGTACTTC. It codes for CAWSLRVYEQYF.

This clonotype occurred a few times. This chain connects TRBV5-1 to TRBJ2-7; the match to TRBD1 covers 9 bases. The germline V gene encodes CDR1 SGHRS and CDR2 YFSETQ. The CDR3 loop spans 16 amino acids. V lost 3 bases and J lost 1; bases outside the gene matches: 8. CDR3 sequence reads: CASSSPDRGHSYEQYF. The CDR3 bases are TGCGCCAGCAGCTCACCGGACAGGGGCCATTCCTACGAGCAGTACTTC.

The V call is TRBV18, the J call TRBJ2-5; D is ambiguous. The V end was cut by 4 bases, the J end by 0 bases, with 18 bases between. In germline, CDR1 is KGHSH, CDR2 LQKENI. This CDR3 spans 17 amino acids. The CDR3 protein is CASSLPSLSRDQETQYF. The CDR3 DNA reads as TGTGCCAGCTCACTCCCTAGTCTCAGTAGAGACCAAGAGACCCAGTACTTC. Looking up the rest from reference TRBV18 and TRBJ2-5 gives the full variable domain: NAGVMQNPRHLVRRRGQEARLRCSPMKGHSHVYWYRQLPEEGLKFMVYLQKENIIDESGMPKERFSAEFPKEGPSILRIQQVVRGDSAAYFCASSLPSLSRDQETQYFGPGTRLLVL.

This clonotype was counted only a few times. The CDR3 region has the DNA TGCAGTGCTAGAGATAGTAGGAGCAATCAGCCCCAGCATTTT. Its translation is CSARDSRSNQPQHF. The genes are TRBV20-1 and TRBJ1-5; D gene uncertain. Germline V gene sequence: CDR1 DFQATT, CDR2 SNEGSKA (reference sequence). The CDR3 is 14 residues long. Trimming removed 0 bases at V and 1 base at J, with 7 bases between.

This clonotype was detected a few times. The V call is TRBV28, the J call TRBJ1-1, with 7 bases matching TRBD1. This CDR3 region has 14 residues. From germline, CDR1 is MDHEN and CDR2 SYDVKM. V gave up 3 bases and J gave up 3 bases; unmatched junction bases: 4. The CDR3 DNA sequence: TGTGCCAGCAGTTTGAGGGGGCTTGACACTGAAGCTTTCTTT. Its protein is CASSLRGLDTEAFF.

This chain uses TRBV11-2 with TRBJ1-6, with TRBD1 matching 8 bases. V gave up 5 bases and J gave up 5 bases; unmatched junction bases: 8. CDR3 length: 16 residues. Germline CDR1 reads SGHAT; CDR2 reads FQNNGV. CDR3 in DNA: TGTGCCAGCAGCCGCAATGCGGGACAGGATAATTCACCCCTCCACTTT. Translating gives CASSRNAGQDNSPLHF.

The sample holds a few counts of this clonotype. The chain combines TRBV15 with TRBJ2-1; 8 nucleotides match TRBD1. V shed 4 bases and J 8 bases; nucleotides not matched to a gene: 10. The CDR3 totals 15 residues. Germline V lookup: CDR1 LNHNV, CDR2 YYDKDF (reference sequence). The CDR3 coding sequence is TGTGCCACCAGCAAACCGGGACAGGTAACGGATGAGCAGTTCTTC. Translated: CATSKPGQVTDEQFF.

This clonotype turned up a few times. This chain uses TRBV9 with TRBJ2-5; 8 bases line up with TRBD1. Near its end, the DNA agrees better with TRBJ2-7, so the J call may be wrong. Germline assignment: CDR1 SGDLS and CDR2 YYNGEE. The CDR3 has 15 residues. CDR3 nucleotide sequence: TGTGCCAGCAGCGTAGTCCAGGGGGCGATCAACGAGCAGTACTTC. As protein: CASSVVQGAINEQYF.

Details on this clonotype: The conserved closing phenylalanine or tryptophan is absent in this CDR3, likely reflecting a read error. CDR3 region: CSVEIGGTDTQYL. Written as DNA, the CDR3 is TGCAGCGTTGAGATCGGGGGCACAGATACGCAGTATCTT. The rearrangement joins TRBV29-1 to TRBJ2-3; D is perhaps TRBD2 (5 bases). The CDR3 has 13 residues. Trimming shortened V by 3 bases and J by 1 base, and 8 bases separated the two germline ends. Per the germline V gene, CDR1 is SQVTM and CDR2 is ANQGSEA.

The chain has TRBV4-1 and TRBJ1-2; 7 bases are a match to TRBD1. The V gene's germline CDR1 is MGHRA and CDR2 YSYEKL. V lost 8 bases, J lost 7 bases, and 16 bases stayed unmatched. This CDR3 region has 15 residues. CDR3 coding DNA: TGCGCCAGCGGTCAACCGGTGAAGGGGGCGGGTGGCTACACCTTC. It specifies CASGQPVKGAGGYTF.

The CDR3 region has the DNA TGTGCCAGCAGTTTCCCAGGGGGCGGAAACATTCAGTACTTC. Its translation: CASSFPGGGNIQYF. The chain is built from TRBV28 and TRBJ2-4; 8 bases are a match to TRBD1. J gave up 6 bases and V 3 bases, and 4 bases lay outside the gene matches. This CDR3 comprises 14 residues. The germline V gene has CDR1 MDHEN and CDR2 SYDVKM.